This T cell receptor beta chain was profiled in a study of blood T cell repertoires in COVID-19. Across the whole study: COVID-19 samples, acute and convalescent, were from the United States, Italy and Spain. From T cells, B-cell-depleted T cells, or PBMCs came the material, which was cDNA or gDNA.

V was shortened by 3 bases and J by 3 bases, with 12 bases between the two germline ends. Germline assignment: CDR1 LGHNT and CDR2 FRNRAP. CDR3 length: 14 amino acids. In the original workflow: Nucleated cell number was recorded as an estimate derived from reference gene primer amplification. Profiled with immunoSEQ multiplex PCR; TCRdb holds only in-frame clones, not every one. V, J and clone size are taken as reported in that table, and D and trimming were inferred from the DNA itself. The top ten hold under 8% of the sample, which has 90,000 or so clones, 70% to 90% seen once. This chain joins TRBV12-5 and TRBJ2-7; D may be TRBD1 (6 bases). This TCR was sampled from a man aged 55 to 69 with acute or convalescent COVID-19. Sequencing was carried out using peripheral blood. In DNA, the CDR3 is TGTGCTAGTGGTTTTCATGGGACACACTACGAGCAGTACTTC. It specifies CASGFHGTHYEQYF.